The clone carrying this T cell receptor beta chain was observed a few times. The antigen is not known. These data belong to a study of cytomegalovirus exposure and HLA in healthy donors. Study details: The Caucasian-associated ancestry cluster contained 81% of the approximately 400 genotyped donors. Study results and limitations: Most subjects' HLA-A and HLA-B alleles were reportedly predicted from TCR beta sequences.

It was with 60 Vbeta and 13 Jbeta primers that the PCR ran. Assay used: immunoSEQ multiplex PCR; TCRdb lists only in-frame clones, some missing. The sample comprises 120,000 or so clones, roughly 9% of which are singletons, and approximately 6.4% rests with the top ten. The germline V gene has CDR1 MNHEY and CDR2 SVGAGI. This CDR3 has 15 amino acids. V was clipped by 0 bases and J by 6 bases; unmatched bases: 4. This chain joins TRBV6-5 and TRBJ1-4, with 7 bases fitting TRBD1. Sequenced input: PBMCs. The source of this sequence is a woman in her forties in good health and CMV-seropositive. The CDR3 DNA follows: TGTGCCAGCAGTTACTCTGGGACAGCGCATGAAAAACTGTTTTTT. Amino acids: CASSYSGTAHEKLFF.